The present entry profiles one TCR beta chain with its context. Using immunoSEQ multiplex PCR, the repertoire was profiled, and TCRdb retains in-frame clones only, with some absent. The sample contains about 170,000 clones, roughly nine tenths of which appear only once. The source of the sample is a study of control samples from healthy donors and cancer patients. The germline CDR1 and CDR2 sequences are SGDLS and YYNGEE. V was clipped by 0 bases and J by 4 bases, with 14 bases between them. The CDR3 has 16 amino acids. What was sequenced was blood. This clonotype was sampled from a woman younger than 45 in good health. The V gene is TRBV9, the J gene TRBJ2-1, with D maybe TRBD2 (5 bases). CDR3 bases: TGTGCCAGCAGCGTAGGGACCGGGATAGAATACAATGAGCAGTTCTTC. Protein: CASSVGTGIEYNEQFF.